The 14 T cell receptor beta chains below were found in one sample sequenced in a study of cytomegalovirus exposure and HLA in healthy donors. The primer mix had 60 Vbeta and 13 Jbeta primers. Sequencing used immunoSEQ multiplex PCR; TCRdb keeps in-frame clones, though not all of them. The sample records about 190,000 clones, around 83% being singletons. Sequencing was performed on PBMCs. The receptors originated from a woman aged 18-30 years in good health and CMV-seronegative.

The genes are TRBV19 and TRBJ1-5, with D possibly TRBD1 on 5 matching bases. Germline CDR1 is LNHDA and CDR2 is SQIVND (reference sequence). Trimming shortened V by 8 bases and J by 5 bases, and 19 bases separated the two germline ends. The CDR3 has 15 amino acids. This chain's CDR3 is CASEIYRDSYQPQHF. CDR3 nucleotide sequence: TGTGCCAGTGAAATATACCGGGACTCTTATCAGCCCCAGCATTTT.

The chain combines TRBV27 with TRBJ2-3, with TRBD2 matching 7 bases. Germline V gives CDR1 MNHEY, CDR2 SMNVEV (reference sequence). V was clipped by 2 bases and J by 0 bases; unmatched bases: 11. The CDR3 spans 18 residues. CDR3 residues: CASSLTAASGTSTDTQYF. CDR3 nucleotide sequence: TGTGCCAGCAGTTTAACCGCTGCTAGCGGAACTAGCACAGATACGCAGTATTTT.

The CDR3 nucleotides read TGTGCCAGCAGTTTAGGCACAGGGCGAGAGACCCAGTACTTC. Amino acids: CASSLGTGRETQYF. The rearrangement joins TRBV27 to TRBJ2-5, with D tentatively TRBD1 (6 bases). The CDR3 has 14 residues. Germline lookup yields CDR1 MNHEY and CDR2 SMNVEV (reference sequence). V was cut by 2 bases and J by 4 bases, with 11 bases left in between.

The chain uses TRBV5-1 and TRBJ2-2; D is undetermined. Germline CDR1 SGHRS, CDR2 YFSETQ. Trimming took off 0 bases at V and 7 bases at J, with 4 bases between the two ends. The CDR3 consists of 12 residues. In DNA form, the CDR3 reads TGCGCCAGCAGCTTGGATCGCGGGGAGCTGTTTTTT. This gives the protein CASSLDRGELFF.

The chain is built from TRBV10-2 and TRBJ1-2, with D uncertain. The V and J ends lost 2 bases and 3 bases respectively, with 13 bases between them. Germline lookup yields CDR1 WSHSY and CDR2 SAAADI. This CDR3 contains 15 residues. CDR3 sequence: CASSEGQTLDYGYTF. The CDR3 coding sequence is TGCGCCAGCAGTGAGGGCCAGACATTAGACTATGGCTACACCTTC.

The chain has TRBV18 and TRBJ2-1; TRBD1 agrees at 10 bases. The germline gives CDR1 KGHSH, CDR2 LQKENI. The CDR3 is 17 amino acids. V lost 3 bases and J lost 7; bases outside the gene matches: 12. CDR3 region: CASSPTGGGVAANEQFF. DNA for the CDR3: TGTGCCAGCTCACCGACAGGGGGCGGAGTAGCGGCAAATGAGCAGTTCTTC.

The gene calls are TRBV7-6 and TRBJ1-6, with D tentatively TRBD1 (5 bases). CDR3 size: 13 residues. Germline V lookup: CDR1 SGHVS, CDR2 FNYEAQ. Trimming cost V 5 bases and J 8 bases, with 10 bases left between them. The CDR3 here is CASSLGAYSPLHF. In DNA, the CDR3 is TGTGCCAGCAGCCTAGGGGCTTATTCACCCCTCCACTTT.

The rearrangement joins TRBV11-2 to TRBJ2-1; TRBD2 matches at 7 bases. Germline CDR1 is SGHAT and CDR2 is FQNNGV. This CDR3 is 14 amino acids long. V lost 2 bases and J lost 6; bases outside the gene matches: 4. CDR3 region: CASSLSGLGNEQFF. The CDR3, as DNA: TGTGCCAGCAGCTTATCCGGACTAGGCAATGAGCAGTTCTTC.

The V and J genes are TRBV19 and TRBJ2-7, with D perhaps TRBD2 (5 bases). The germline V gene has CDR1 LNHDA and CDR2 SQIVND (reference sequence). Trimming took off 5 bases at V and 6 bases at J, with 26 bases between the two ends. The CDR3 consists of 17 residues. In DNA, the CDR3 is TGTGCCAGTAGTCCATGGACCCAAGCGACTAAGCGGCTCGAGCAGTACTTC. This encodes CASSPWTQATKRLEQYF.

The V call is TRBV13, the J call TRBJ2-7; 9 bases map to TRBD2. The CDR3 totals 16 residues. V gave up 3 bases and J gave up 4 bases; unmatched junction bases: 10. From germline, CDR1 is PRHDT and CDR2 FYEKMQ (reference sequence). The CDR3 is CASSFPLLAGAYEQYF. For the CDR3, the DNA is TGTGCCAGCAGCTTCCCTTTACTAGCGGGCGCTTACGAGCAGTACTTC.

The chain carries TRBV10-2 and TRBJ2-1, with TRBD2 matching 7 bases. The CDR3 runs to 15 residues. CDR1 and CDR2 (germline): WSHSY, SAAADI. With 8 bases clipped from V and 0 bases from J, the junction kept 7 bases outside the gene matches. CDR3 sequence: CASGHSGYSYNEQFF. The DNA of the CDR3 is TGCGCCAGCGGACATAGCGGGTACTCCTACAATGAGCAGTTCTTC.

V is TRBV7-3 and J is TRBJ2-3, with TRBD2 matching over 11 bases. The CDR3 has 14 residues. The germline V gene encodes CDR1 SGHTA and CDR2 FQGTGA. Unmatched junction bases numbered 3, after V lost 5 bases and J lost 5 bases. Here the CDR3 DNA reads TGTGCCAGCAGCCTCGGACTAGCGGGAGATACGCAGTATTTT. Translating gives CASSLGLAGDTQYF.

V is TRBV7-3 and J is TRBJ1-1, with D maybe TRBD1 (6 bases). Germline CDR1 reads SGHTA; CDR2 reads FQGTGA. V lost 1 base, J lost 8 bases, and 11 bases lay in between. This CDR3 contains 13 residues. CDR3 nucleotides: TGTGCCAGCAGCTTAATCCTCAGGGGCGAAGCTTTCTTT. Translating it yields CASSLILRGEAFF.

The rearrangement joins TRBV2 to TRBJ1-6; D is ambiguous. The V gene's germline CDR1 is SNHLY and CDR2 FYNNEI. This CDR3 is built from 16 residues. V was clipped by 2 bases and J by 7 bases, with 15 bases between them. CDR3: CASSEPPGPGNSPLHF. The CDR3 coding sequence is TGTGCCAGCAGTGAACCCCCCGGGCCGGGGAATTCACCCCTCCACTTT.